The 13 T cell receptor beta chains below all came from one sample that was sequenced in a study of Graves' ophthalmopathy and Graves' hyperthyroidism. Amplified TCR beta CDR3 regions were obtained using RNA transcripts as template. First-round RT-PCR with HTBI primers preceded a second-round multiplex PCR. TCRdb re-called the multiplex PCR reads with MiXCR, one entry per CDR3 protein. The table lists roughly 420,000 distinct CDR3 sequences, roughly 21% of them singletons. Sequencing input: peripheral blood. These receptors came from a woman in her late teens or twenties with stable Graves' hyperthyroidism.

The gene calls are TRBV20-1 and TRBJ2-5, with D uncertain. The CDR3 sequence is 13 residues long. Germline V gene lookup returns CDR1 DFQATT and CDR2 SNEGSKA (reference sequence). V shed 7 bases and J shed 3 bases, with 15 bases lying between them. The CDR3 DNA reads TGCAGTGTTGGTAGGACGGCTGAAGAGACCCAGTACTTC. Residues: CSVGRTAEETQYF.

This clonotype occurred many times. This chain connects TRBV7-2 to TRBJ2-5; 8 bases are a match to TRBD2. The CDR3 covers 12 residues. Germline CDR1 SGHTA, CDR2 FQGNSA. The J segment lost 13 bases and the V segment lost 6 bases, leaving 10 bases of the junction unmatched. This chain's CDR3 is CASRTGGGTPYF. The CDR3 bases are TGTGCCAGCAGGACCGGCGGGGGGACTCCGTACTTC.

Notes on this clonotype: At one end the junction does not follow the germline gene, possibly because of a read error. The chain recombines TRBV12-5 with TRBJ1-1, with 8 bases fitting TRBD1. The germline V gene encodes CDR1 LGHNT and CDR2 FRNRAP. This CDR3 comprises 13 residues. In DNA form, the CDR3 reads TGTGCTAGTGGACCGACAGGGGACACTGAAGCTTGCTTT. It specifies CASGPTGDTEACF.

The chain carries TRBV19 and TRBJ2-5; tentatively, D is TRBD2 (5 bases). CDR1 and CDR2 (germline): LNHDA, SQIVND (reference sequence). V was trimmed by 7 bases and J by 2 bases, leaving 23 bases between them. The CDR3 loop spans 17 amino acids. The CDR3 here is CASTTSYSGRGQETQYF. CDR3 bases: TGTGCCAGTACCACCTCCTACTCGGGGAGAGGGCAAGAGACCCAGTACTTC.

CDR3 loop: CASSFRREGQREQYF. CDR3 bases: TGTGCCAGCAGCTTTCGGCGGGAGGGCCAGCGAGAGCAGTACTTC. V is TRBV7-2 and J is TRBJ2-7; 9 nucleotides match TRBD2. The germline gives CDR1 SGHTA, CDR2 FQGNSA. V lost 3 bases, J lost 7 bases, and 10 bases stayed unmatched. CDR3 length equals 15 residues.

This clonotype has a handful of counts. The missing conserved phenylalanine or tryptophan at the end of this CDR3 makes a read error likely. CDR3 DNA: TGTGCCAGCAGTACCACAGGGGGAAGCACAGATACGCAGTATTGT. Its protein product is CASSTTGGSTDTQYC. The chain is built from TRBV12-3 or TRBV12-4 and TRBJ2-3; 8 bases map to TRBD1. After removal of 5 bases from V and 0 bases from J, the junction contained 4 bases not matched to a gene. CDR3 length equals 15 residues.

V is TRBV4-3 and J is TRBJ2-7; no firm D call. The V gene's germline CDR1 is LGHNA and CDR2 YSLEER. Trimming removed 1 base from V and 4 bases from J, with 8 bases in between. The CDR3 covers 13 residues. CDR3 sequence reads: CASSQGSGYEQYF. The CDR3 nucleotides read TGCGCCAGCAGCCAAGGCTCAGGTTACGAGCAGTACTTC.

This clonotype came up many times. The chain links TRBV6-5 to TRBJ1-2; D gene ambiguous. The CDR3 is 16 amino acids. Looked up from germline, CDR1 is MNHEY and CDR2 is SVGAGI. The V and J ends lost 5 bases and 1 base respectively, with 17 bases between them. The CDR3 spells CASSNTWDPHNYGYTF. CDR3 nucleotides: TGTGCCAGCAGTAACACCTGGGATCCCCATAACTATGGCTACACCTTC.

This clonotype was detected many times. The chain couples TRBV7-2 to TRBJ2-7, with D perhaps TRBD1 (6 bases). Trimming left V 2 bases short and J 0 bases short, with 11 bases between. CDR3 size: 15 residues. Germline V gene sequence: CDR1 SGHTA, CDR2 FQGNSA. In DNA, the CDR3 is TGTGCCAGCAGCTTAAGAGGGGGTAGCTCCTACGAGCAGTACTTC. Its protein product is CASSLRGGSSYEQYF.

This clonotype was counted at least ten times. This may come from a read error, since a much larger clone is one base off. The chain employs TRBV12-3 or TRBV12-4 and TRBJ1-5, with a possible D match to TRBD1 (5 bases). Trimming removed 3 bases at V and 1 base at J, with 13 bases between. This CDR3 is built from 16 residues. The CDR3 loop is CASSFGGGISNQPQHF. The CDR3 DNA sequence: TGTGCCAGCAGTTTTGGTGGGGGGATAAGCAATCAGCCCCAGCATTTT.

This clonotype came up many times. The chain uses TRBV19 and TRBJ2-2; D is unclear. This CDR3 contains 15 residues. The germline V gene encodes CDR1 LNHDA and CDR2 SQIVND (reference sequence). The V end lost 6 bases, the J end lost 0 bases, and 11 bases lay between the germline ends. This chain's CDR3 is CASRKGRANTGELFF. The CDR3 region has the DNA TGTGCCAGTAGGAAAGGACGCGCGAACACCGGGGAGCTGTTTTTT.

This clonotype was seen a handful of times. CDR3 bases: TGTGCCTGGGGTAGCTCAGTCAATCAGCCCCAGCATTTT. This sequence encodes CAWGSSVNQPQHF. The chain has TRBV30 and TRBJ1-5, with D unclear. The CDR3 runs to 13 residues. The ends were cut back, 5 bases at V and 3 bases at J, with 11 bases in the middle. Germline V lookup: CDR1 GTSNPN, CDR2 SVGIG (reference sequence).

This clonotype appeared many times. The rearrangement uses TRBV12-3 or TRBV12-4 and TRBJ2-4; tentatively, D is TRBD1 (6 bases). V gave up 1 base and J gave up 1 base, with 20 bases separating them. The CDR3 length is 19 residues. The CDR3 here is CASSLGQGLELSAKNIQYF. As DNA, the CDR3 is TGTGCCAGCAGTTTAGGTCAGGGGCTTGAGTTATCTGCCAAAAACATTCAGTACTTC.